A selection of T cell receptor beta chains follows, all from one sample in a study of identical twins. TCRdb processed the 5' RACE reads anew with MiXCR; each CDR3 protein has one entry. The sample records hundreds of thousands of distinct CDR3 sequences, roughly 6.2% being singletons. The specimen was naive T cells sorted from blood. The source is a man between 18 and 35 years old in good health. Both conserved end residues are part of each CDR3. D genes are given only for firm matches. Clone sizes are given selectively: once, few, many, or a class where the clone is expanded.

15 | TRBJ1-6 | . | TRBV12-3/TRBV12-4 | many | TGTGCCAGCAGTTTATTAGGGGATTATAATTCACCCCTCCACTTT | CASSLLGDYNSPLHF
13 | TRBJ2-2 | . | TRBV12-3/TRBV12-4 | . | TGTGCCAGCGGGGTAGGGAACACCGGGGAGCTGTTTTTT | CASGVGNTGELFF
15 | TRBJ2-1 | . | TRBV10-3 | many | TGTGCCATCAGCGACCCGGTTCTAGCTTACAATGAGCAGTTCTTC | CAISDPVLAYNEQFF
13 | TRBJ2-7 | . | TRBV5-5 | . | TGTGCCAGCAGCCCGCCAGGACGCTACGAGCAGTACTTC | CASSPPGRYEQYF
15 | TRBJ2-1 | . | TRBV11-3 | few | TGTGCCAGCAGCCCACGATCTCCGGCAAGGAATGAGCAGTTCTTC | CASSPRSPARNEQFF
12 | TRBJ2-3 | . | TRBV20-1 | . | TGCAGTGCTCCCACTGTGGATGATACGCAGTATTTT | CSAPTVDDTQYF
13 | TRBJ1-2 | TRBD1 | TRBV29-1 | few | TGCAGCGGGACGACGGACAGGGTCGATGGCTACACCTTC | CSGTTDRVDGYTF
17 | TRBJ2-5 | . | TRBV7-7 | many | TGTGCCAGCAGCTTAGCAGAAACCCTCCGGGGGTTGGAGACCCAGTACTTC | CASSLAETLRGLETQYF
14 | TRBJ2-1 | . | TRBV5-1 | many | TGCGCCAGCAGCTTGGATCGGGCGAACAATGAGCAGTTCTTC | CASSLDRANNEQFF
13 | TRBJ2-1 | TRBD1 | TRBV29-1 | many | TGCAGCGTAGAAAAAGACAGGGTTAATGAGCAGTTCTTC | CSVEKDRVNEQFF
13 | TRBJ1-2 | . | TRBV21-1 | many | TGTGCCAGCAGCAATTCAGGGGATTACGGCTACACCTTC | CASSNSGDYGYTF
13 | TRBJ2-3 | . | TRBV20-1 | few | TGCAGTGCTAGAGGGTCTCAAACAGATACGCAGTATTTT | CSARGSQTDTQYF
15 | TRBJ2-2 | . | TRBV24-1 | few | TGTGCCACCAGTGATTTGCATCACGGGGCCGGGGAGCTGTTTTTT | CATSDLHHGAGELFF
14 | TRBJ2-1 | . | TRBV7-2 | . | TGTGCCAGCGCCGGCGGGGAGCGACTTTATGAGCAGTTCTTC | CASAGGERLYEQFF
11 | TRBJ2-2 | . | TRBV24-1 | many | TGTGCCACCAGGGACTCGGGGGAGCTGTTTTTT | CATRDSGELFF
14 | TRBJ2-7 | TRBD2 | TRBV27 | few | TGTGCCAGCATCGGGACTAGCGGAGCCTACGAGCAGTACTTC | CASIGTSGAYEQYF
15 | TRBJ2-6 | . | TRBV20-1 | few | TGCAGCAGTGGAGGGTATCTCTCTGGGGCCAACGTCCTGACTTTC | CSSGGYLSGANVLTF
17 | TRBJ2-3 | TRBD2 | TRBV7-6 | few | TGTGCCAGCAGCTTCGATTGGGCTTCTAGCGGGAGGGATACGCAGTATTTT | CASSFDWASSGRDTQYF
14 | TRBJ2-6 | . | TRBV29-1 | . | TGCAGCGTGGGACCCGAGTCTGGGGCCAACGTCCTGACTTTC | CSVGPESGANVLTF
14 | TRBJ2-2 | . | TRBV25-1 | few | TGTGCCAGCAGTGATCTGGGTAACACCGGGGAGCTGTTTTTT | CASSDLGNTGELFF
10 | TRBJ1-2 | . | TRBV6-4 | many | TGTGCCGGGAACTACGTGGGCTACACCTTC | CAGNYVGYTF
16 | TRBJ1-6 | . | TRBV5-1 | many | TGCGCCAGCAGCCACAGGGAGAGCTCCTATAATTCACCCCTCCACTTT | CASSHRESSYNSPLHF
15 | TRBJ2-7 | . | TRBV4-3 | . | TGCGCCAGCAGCCAAGATAAGTTTGGCAGCTACGAGCAGTACTTC | CASSQDKFGSYEQYF
10 | TRBJ2-7 | . | TRBV2 | few | TGTGCCAGTGATATTGGGGAGCAGTACTTC | CASDIGEQYF
13 | TRBJ2-7 | . | TRBV20-1 | . | TGCAGTGGGGCAGGGGTTGGCTCCTACGAGCAGTACTTC | CSGAGVGSYEQYF
13 | TRBJ1-4 | . | TRBV12-3/TRBV12-4 | many | TGTGCCAGCAGTTTAGTTCAGGGTGAAAAACTGTTTTTT | CASSLVQGEKLFF
15 | TRBJ2-1 | . | TRBV3-1 | few | TGTGCCAGCAGCCAAAGTCAGCGGGTCCGAAATGAGCAGTTCTTC | CASSQSQRVRNEQFF
14 | TRBJ1-1 | . | TRBV7-8 | many | TGTGCCAGCAGCTTATTCCCCGGGGGGACTGAAGCTTTCTTT | CASSLFPGGTEAFF
15 | TRBJ2-7 | TRBD2 | TRBV2 | many | TGTGCCAGCAGTGGTGGGGCGGGAGTAGGATACGAGCAGTACTTC | CASSGGAGVGYEQYF
17 | TRBJ1-5 | TRBD1 | TRBV7-9 | . | TGTGCCAGCAGCTTCGTCGTTGGACAGGAGATCAATCAGCCCCAGCATTTT | CASSFVVGQEINQPQHF
12 | TRBJ2-1 | . | TRBV28 | many | TGTGCCAGCAGCCACAACTACAATGAGCAGTTCTTC | CASSHNYNEQFF
15 | TRBJ2-1 | . | TRBV7-6 | . | TGTGCCAGCAGACAGACTCCGTCCTCCTACAATGAGCAGTTCTTC | CASRQTPSSYNEQFF
16 | TRBJ2-1 | . | TRBV29-1 | many | TGCAGCGTTGAAGATCGGCCTATATCCTTCTACAATGAGCAGTTCTTC | CSVEDRPISFYNEQFF
14 | TRBJ2-1 | . | TRBV11-2 | many | TGTGCCAGCAGCTCACTCAGATTTTACAATGAGCAGTTCTTC | CASSSLRFYNEQFF
13 | TRBJ2-3 | . | TRBV30 | few | TGTGCCTGGAGGAGGGGAAGCACAGATACGCAGTATTTT | CAWRRGSTDTQYF
14 | TRBJ1-1 | . | TRBV6-1 | many | TGTGCCAGCAGTGAACCTTTCATGAACACTGAAGCTTTCTTT | CASSEPFMNTEAFF
15 | TRBJ2-3 | . | TRBV12-3/TRBV12-4 | many | TGTGCCACCCAGAACGGACTACAAGTAGCAGATACGCAGTATTTT | CATQNGLQVADTQYF
15 | TRBJ2-1 | . | TRBV5-1 | many | TGCGCCAGCAGCTCGGACCCCTCAAACTACAATGAGCAGTTCTTC | CASSSDPSNYNEQFF
17 | TRBJ2-3 | . | TRBV6-1 | many | TGTGCCAGCAGCCCGATAAGAGCAGGCCAGGGGTCAGATACGCAGTATTTT | CASSPIRAGQGSDTQYF
14 | TRBJ2-3 | TRBD2 | TRBV29-1 | many | TGCAGCGCCCATGCGGGAGGAGGGGCGGATACGCAGTATTTT | CSAHAGGGADTQYF
14 | TRBJ2-5 | TRBD1 | TRBV4-2 | . | TGTGCCAGCAGCCAAGCCGGGACAGAAGAGACCCAGTACTTC | CASSQAGTEETQYF
19 | TRBJ2-3 | TRBD1 | TRBV11-2 | . | TGTGCCACCCCGGATGGGGGACAGGCTTCCTTTTCTAGCACAGATACGCAGTATTTT | CATPDGGQASFSSTDTQYF
14 | TRBJ2-3 | . | TRBV2 | . | TGTGCCGGAGTTCCTAGGGGTGCCACAGATACGCAGTATTTT | CAGVPRGATDTQYF
17 | TRBJ2-3 | . | TRBV24-1 | many | TGTGCCACCAGTGACCGACAGGCCCGGGGATGCACAGATACGCAGTATTTT | CATSDRQARGCTDTQYF
15 | TRBJ2-3 | TRBD2 | TRBV7-7 | . | TGTGCCAGCAGCTCCCTTAGCGGGAGGGCTGATACGCAGTATTTT | CASSSLSGRADTQYF
13 | TRBJ2-3 | . | TRBV7-9 | few | TGTGCCAGCAGCTTATCCTTGGGAGATACGCAGTATTTT | CASSLSLGDTQYF
17 | TRBJ2-3 | . | TRBV6-1 | many | TGTGCCAGCAGCTCACCCAGGGCCCTTCAAACTACAGATACGCAGTATTTT | CASSSPRALQTTDTQYF
14 | TRBJ2-5 | TRBD1 | TRBV10-1 | many | TGCGCCAGCCGAGGGACAGGCGTCCAAGAGACCCAGTACTTC | CASRGTGVQETQYF
15 | TRBJ2-1 | TRBD1 | TRBV29-1 | many | TGCAGCGTTGATCCCCCCCCGGGACAGGGATTGGAGCAGTTCTTC | CSVDPPPGQGLEQFF
16 | TRBJ1-5 | TRBD1 | TRBV12-3/TRBV12-4 | . | TGTGCCAGCAGTTTTACTAATCGGACAGGGGATCAGCCCCAGCATTTT | CASSFTNRTGDQPQHF
17 | TRBJ2-1 | TRBD2 | TRBV20-1 | few | TGCAGTGCTAGAGACTTGGAGACTAGCTCGTGGGACAATGAGCAGTTCTTC | CSARDLETSSWDNEQFF
15 | TRBJ2-2 | TRBD1 | TRBV5-5 | few | TGTGCCAGCAGCCGTGGAGGACAGGGGGTCGGGGAGCTGTTTTTT | CASSRGGQGVGELFF